This T cell receptor (beta chain) was recovered during a study of shared clonotypes between healthy human individuals. As for the study in general: Contributing individuals were a couple of females and a few males aged 18 to 49. Study-level findings and limits: All-four-donor shared clonotypes had higher generation probabilities than non-shared clonotypes did. Of the naive CD4 clonotypes, roughly 5% were shared across several donors.

Sequenced by immunoSEQ multiplex PCR; TCRdb stores in-frame clones only, minus some. The table includes around 1.1 million clones, about 80% detected once. As concerns this clone: Its specificity is not known.

This clonotype originated in a man younger than 30 in good health. Some clones in this sample may be carry-over from other donors' samples. Material: memory CD4+ T cells from PBMCs. Stated subset: CD45RA-negative fraction.

The CDR3 nucleotides are TGCAGTGCCCCGAAGGACGGCTACACCTTC. Amino acids: CSAPKDGYTF. V and J are TRBV20-1 and TRBJ1-2, with D unresolved. This CDR3 is built from 10 residues. Germline V gene data show CDR1 as DFQATT and CDR2 as SNEGSKA (reference sequence). The V and J ends lost 6 bases and 8 bases respectively, with 10 bases between them.